The 31 T cell receptor beta chains listed next were all sequenced from one sample in a study of shared clonotypes between healthy human individuals. Here immunoSEQ multiplex PCR was the method, and the copy in TCRdb shows in-frame clones only, minus some. The sample yields 2,500,000 or so clones, around 93% seen once. Sequencing was carried out using naive CD4+ T cells from PBMCs. Subset defined: CD45RA+ positively selected. The receptors shown here come from a man in his late teens or twenties in good health. Some clones in this sample may be carry-over from other donors' samples.

The V gene is TRBV7-9, the J gene TRBJ2-5; D may correspond to TRBD1 or TRBD2 (5 bases each). The germline V and J ends were trimmed by 4 bases and 3 bases, with 21 bases remaining between them. The CDR3 length is 17 residues. CDR1 SEHNR and CDR2 FQNEAQ come from the germline V gene (reference sequence). The CDR3 sequence is CASSYRLTGTAKETQYF. As DNA, the CDR3 is TGTGCCAGCAGCTACCGCTTGACCGGGACGGCCAAAGAGACCCAGTACTTC.

The J gene is TRBJ2-1, the V gene TRBV10-3; D is unclear. Germline assignment: CDR1 ENHRY and CDR2 SYGVKD. V lost 6 bases and J lost 6, with 15 bases in between. There are 14 residues in the CDR3. The CDR3 region is CAIRGTDLGNEQFF. CDR3 DNA sequence: TGTGCCATCAGGGGAACTGACCTTGGCAATGAGCAGTTCTTC.

CDR3 sequence: CAWTGGVYLMNTEAFF. Written as DNA, the CDR3 is TGTGCCTGGACCGGGGGTGTATACCTCATGAACACTGAAGCTTTCTTT. The chain combines TRBV30 with TRBJ1-1, with D perhaps matching TRBD1 (5 bases). With 4 bases removed from V and 0 bases from J, the gap between germline ends came to 18 bases. Germline CDR1 is GTSNPN and CDR2 is SVGIG (reference sequence). The CDR3 has 16 amino acids.

The V and J genes are TRBV11-2 and TRBJ1-2, with D possibly TRBD1 on 5 matching bases. This CDR3 contains 14 residues. Germline-derived CDR1 and CDR2 are SGHAT and FQNNGV. V lost 1 base to trimming and J lost 0 bases, with 6 bases between them. CDR3 amino acids: CASSLVQANYGYTF. The DNA for the CDR3 is TGTGCCAGCAGCTTAGTACAGGCTAACTATGGCTACACCTTC.

The rearrangement joins TRBV2 to TRBJ2-1; 8 bases are a match to TRBD2. The V and J ends lost 7 bases and 0 bases, in that order; junction bases with no gene match: 11. The CDR3 is 17 amino acids. CDR1 is SNHLY, CDR2 FYNNEI, per germline. The CDR3 DNA is TGTGCCAGCACGAGGGGGTTCGCGGGAGGCTCCTACAATGAGCAGTTCTTC. Translated, it gives CASTRGFAGGSYNEQFF.

This rearrangement joins TRBV28 to TRBJ1-2; 8 bases are a match to TRBD1. CDR3 length: 15 residues. Germline V gene data show CDR1 as MDHEN and CDR2 as SYDVKM. V was clipped by 5 bases and J by 4 bases; unmatched bases: 9. The CDR3 reads CASSPAGGYAYGYTF. The CDR3 nucleotides are TGTGCCAGCAGTCCTGCAGGGGGCTATGCCTATGGCTACACCTTC.

Of note for this clone: Germline and junction disagree at one end, which may indicate a read error. The J gene is TRBJ1-1, the V gene TRBV27; 7 nucleotides line up with TRBD1. CDR3 length equals 16 residues. Per germline, CDR1 MNHEY and CDR2 SMNVEV (reference sequence). CDR3 sequence (DNA): TGTGCCAGCAGTTTATGGTCAGGGGGGATGAAAACTGAAGCTTTCTTT. It encodes CASSLWSGGMKTEAFF.

The rearrangement uses TRBV7-2 and TRBJ2-1; D is perhaps TRBD2 (5 bases). CDR1 is SGHTA and CDR2 is FQGNSA in the germline V gene. CDR3 size: 18 residues. V was shortened by 1 base and J by 0 bases, with 16 bases between the two germline ends. The CDR3 loop reads CASSLVWRTKRSYNEQFF. For the CDR3, the DNA is TGTGCCAGCAGCTTAGTGTGGAGGACCAAGCGCTCCTACAATGAGCAGTTCTTC.

The chain links TRBV19 to TRBJ1-1, with 10 bases fitting TRBD1. Germline V gene data show CDR1 as LNHDA and CDR2 as SQIVND (reference sequence). V shed 6 bases, J shed 4 bases, and the junction held 8 bases outside the gene matches. CDR3 length equals 15 residues. Here the CDR3 DNA reads TGTGCCAGTAGCCGGAACCGGGACAGGGGCACTGAAGCTTTCTTT. Amino acid sequence: CASSRNRDRGTEAFF.

Of note for this clone: The sample carries other DNA sequences with the same CDR3. CDR3 protein: CASSPATGGYQPQHF. The CDR3 nucleotides read TGTGCCAGCTCACCCGCGACAGGGGGCTACCAGCCCCAGCATTTT. V and J are TRBV18 and TRBJ1-5, with 10 nucleotides matching TRBD1. V was clipped by 3 bases and J by 7 bases; unmatched bases: 6. CDR1 is KGHSH, CDR2 LQKENI, per germline. The CDR3 extends over 15 amino acids. Complete variable domain (other parts from reference TRBV18 and TRBJ1-5): NAGVMQNPRHLVRRRGQEARLRCSPMKGHSHVYWYRQLPEEGLKFMVYLQKENIIDESGMPKERFSAEFPKEGPSILRIQQVVRGDSAAYFCASSPATGGYQPQHFGDGTRLSIL.

The chain employs TRBV5-8 and TRBJ2-5; the match to TRBD1 covers 8 bases. CDR1 is SGHTS, CDR2 YDEGEE, per germline. The V and J ends lost 2 bases and 10 bases, in that order; junction bases with no gene match: 10. The CDR3 sequence is 14 residues long. In DNA form, the CDR3 reads TGTGCCAGCAGCTTCGTGCAGGGGGCCCGGAACCAGTACTTC. It specifies CASSFVQGARNQYF.

V and J are TRBV5-4 and TRBJ1-4; no reliable D call. Looked up from germline, CDR1 is SGHNT and CDR2 is YYREEE (reference sequence). Trimming took 0 bases from V and 0 from J, leaving 9 bases between them. The CDR3 consists of 16 residues. In nucleotides, the CDR3 is TGTGCCAGCAGCTTGGGCCCCGGGACAACTAATGAAAAACTGTTTTTT. This gives the protein CASSLGPGTTNEKLFF.

With regard to this clone: The same CDR3 also results from other DNA sequences found in this sample. The chain has TRBV18 and TRBJ1-2; the match to TRBD1 covers 8 bases. The CDR3 is made up of 13 amino acids. Germline CDR1 is KGHSH and CDR2 is LQKENI. J lost 5 bases, V lost 3 bases, and 2 bases had no gene match. The CDR3 region is CASSPGQGYGYTF. CDR3 nucleotides: TGTGCCAGCTCACCCGGACAGGGTTATGGCTACACCTTC. Filled out from reference TRBV18 and TRBJ1-2, the complete variable domain reads NAGVMQNPRHLVRRRGQEARLRCSPMKGHSHVYWYRQLPEEGLKFMVYLQKENIIDESGMPKERFSAEFPKEGPSILRIQQVVRGDSAAYFCASSPGQGYGYTFGSGTRLTVV.

The rearrangement joins TRBV5-1 to TRBJ2-5; D is unclear. CDR1 is SGHRS, CDR2 YFSETQ, per germline. CDR3 length equals 14 residues. V was pared by 0 bases and J by 3 bases, with 9 bases between. The CDR3 spells CASSLAFSEETQYF. As DNA, the CDR3 is TGCGCCAGCAGCTTGGCCTTCTCAGAAGAGACCCAGTACTTC.

This rearrangement joins TRBV19 to TRBJ2-1; D uncertain. This CDR3 has 15 residues. Between the trimmed V and J ends, which lost 6 bases and 0 bases, there was a span of 12 bases. Per germline, CDR1 LNHDA and CDR2 SQIVND (reference sequence). This CDR3 reads CASRPPESSYNEQFF. Written as DNA, the CDR3 is TGTGCCAGTAGACCCCCGGAGAGCTCCTACAATGAGCAGTTCTTC.

V is TRBV7-9 and J is TRBJ2-4, with a tentative D call TRBD1 (6 bases). Trimming stripped 5 bases from V and 6 bases from J, with 8 bases between. Germline V gives CDR1 SEHNR, CDR2 FQNEAQ (reference sequence). The CDR3 loop spans 12 amino acids. The CDR3 is CASSEQGNIQYF. CDR3 DNA sequence: TGTGCCAGCAGCGAACAGGGAAACATTCAGTACTTC.

The chain is built from TRBV27 and TRBJ2-2, with a tentative D call TRBD1 (5 bases). Trimming pared 3 bases from V and 1 base from J, leaving 12 bases between. The V gene's germline CDR1 is MNHEY and CDR2 SMNVEV (reference sequence). This CDR3 has 16 amino acids. In nucleotides, the CDR3 is TGTGCCAGCAGTTTCTTTTACAGGAGGAACACCGGGGAGCTGTTTTTT. Protein: CASSFFYRRNTGELFF.

This clone appeared a single time. This chain connects TRBV27 to TRBJ2-3, with TRBD2 as a possible D gene (7 bases). CDR3 length: 15 residues. With 6 bases removed from V and 4 bases from J, the gap between germline ends came to 17 bases. CDR1 and CDR2 (germline): MNHEY, SMNVEV (reference sequence). The CDR3 reads CASSLRGAVPDTQYF. Here the CDR3 DNA reads TGTGCCAGCAGCCTTCGGGGGGCAGTTCCAGATACGCAGTATTTT.

This chain joins TRBV5-4 and TRBJ2-7; 9 nucleotides match TRBD2. The CDR3 consists of 16 residues. The V gene end was trimmed by 4 bases and the J gene end by 1 base; junction bases not matched to a gene: 9. The germline V gene has CDR1 SGHNT and CDR2 YYREEE (reference sequence). The CDR3 protein is CASSALGAGGSYEQYF. CDR3 DNA sequence: TGTGCCAGCAGCGCCCTCGGAGCGGGAGGTTCCTACGAGCAGTACTTC.

This clone was detected once. This sequence joins TRBV4-3 and TRBJ2-6, with D possibly being TRBD1 (6 bases). V was pared by 4 bases and J by 2 bases, with 9 bases between. The CDR3 totals 15 residues. Germline V lookup: CDR1 LGHNA, CDR2 YSLEER. CDR3 loop: CASSPPGAGANVLTF. CDR3 nucleotides: TGCGCCAGCAGCCCGCCAGGGGCTGGGGCCAACGTCCTGACTTTC.

This rearrangement joins TRBV5-1 to TRBJ2-5, with D hard to call. Germline CDR1 and CDR2: SGHRS and YFSETQ. The CDR3 loop spans 17 amino acids. The V end was cut by 0 bases, the J end by 2 bases, with 17 bases between. Written as DNA, the CDR3 is TGCGCCAGCAGCTTGGGTAGCTCTGGGCCCAAACAAGAGACCCAGTACTTC. Translation gives CASSLGSSGPKQETQYF.

The V call is TRBV27, the J call TRBJ2-7; TRBD1 matches at 7 bases. CDR1 MNHEY and CDR2 SMNVEV come from the germline V gene (reference sequence). V was clipped by 1 base and J by 6 bases; unmatched bases: 15. CDR3 length: 17 residues. This chain's CDR3 is CASSLFGRQGSISEQYF. CDR3 DNA sequence: TGTGCCAGCAGTTTATTCGGTCGACAGGGAAGTATAAGCGAGCAGTACTTC.

CDR3 coding DNA: TGCGCCAGCAGCTTGGAGACACACCTGGGCTACACCTTC. This translates into CASSLETHLGYTF. The chain uses TRBV5-1 and TRBJ1-2; D remains unclear. Looked up from germline, CDR1 is SGHRS and CDR2 is YFSETQ. The ends were cut back, 0 bases at V and 8 bases at J, with 11 bases in the middle. This CDR3 has 13 residues.

The rearrangement links TRBV11-3 to TRBJ1-2; D gene ambiguous. This CDR3 comprises 14 residues. Germline CDR1 and CDR2: SGHNT and YENEEA. Trimming shortened V by 4 bases and J by 1 base, and 10 bases separated the two germline ends. The CDR3 sequence: CASSSLRYNYGYTF. In nucleotides, the CDR3 is TGTGCCAGCAGCTCCTTACGGTATAACTATGGCTACACCTTC.

Points on this clone: The same CDR3 is also encoded by other DNA sequences in this sample. The J gene is TRBJ1-4, the V gene TRBV5-1; D might be TRBD1 (6 bases). The germline V and J ends were trimmed by 4 bases and 3 bases, with 10 bases remaining between them. Germline V gene lookup returns CDR1 SGHRS and CDR2 YFSETQ. The CDR3 totals 14 residues. Here the CDR3 reads CASSLGQPNEKLFF. The DNA of the CDR3 is TGCGCCAGCAGCCTGGGACAACCTAATGAAAAACTGTTTTTT.

The chain links TRBV7-3 to TRBJ2-2; possibly TRBD1 for D (6 bases). Germline assignment: CDR1 SGHTA and CDR2 FQGTGA. V lost 2 bases, J lost 8 bases, and 12 bases lay in between. This CDR3 has 14 residues. The CDR3: CASSLATGKGELFF. CDR3 nucleotide sequence: TGTGCCAGCAGCTTAGCTACAGGGAAGGGGGAGCTGTTTTTT.

The genes are TRBV6-6 and TRBJ1-5; 7 bases line up with TRBD1. V shed 8 bases and J 10 bases; nucleotides not matched to a gene: 11. Per the germline V gene, CDR1 is MNHNY and CDR2 is SVGAGI (reference sequence). The CDR3 has 13 residues. CDR3 DNA sequence: TGTGCCAGCGGCAGGGGGGCCGGCGTACCCCAGCATTTT. Its translation: CASGRGAGVPQHF.

The rearrangement links TRBV2 to TRBJ2-1; D perhaps matches TRBD2 (5 bases). The germline gives CDR1 SNHLY, CDR2 FYNNEI. CDR3 length equals 15 residues. V shed 4 bases and J shed 0 bases, with 10 bases lying between them. The CDR3 coding sequence is TGTGCCAGCAGTGCTGAGCGGAGCTCCTACAATGAGCAGTTCTTC. It encodes CASSAERSSYNEQFF. Variable domain in full (rest from reference TRBV2 and TRBJ2-1): EPEVTQTPSHQVTQMGQEVILRCVPISNHLYFYWYRQILGQKVEFLVSFYNNEISEKSEIFDDQFSVERPDGSNFTLKIRSTKLEDSAMYFCASSAERSSYNEQFFGPGTRLTVL.

This clone was counted a single time. This chain connects TRBV11-2 to TRBJ2-5, with TRBD2 matching over 8 bases. The CDR3 extends over 14 amino acids. Unmatched junction bases numbered 7, after V lost 5 bases and J lost 5 bases. Germline-derived CDR1 and CDR2 are SGHAT and FQNNGV. CDR3 amino acids: CASSKRTSSETQYF. Written as DNA, the CDR3 is TGTGCCAGCAGCAAACGGACTAGCTCGGAGACCCAGTACTTC.

About this clone: At one boundary the junction diverges from the germline segment, which might be a read error. This chain connects TRBV7-8 to TRBJ1-1; unclear D gene. The CDR3 has 13 amino acids. Germline V gene data show CDR1 as SGHVS and CDR2 as FQNEAQ. Here the CDR3 DNA reads TGTGCCAGCAGGTTAGAGGGGAACACTGAAGCTTTCTTT. It codes for CASRLEGNTEAFF. Supplemented by reference TRBV7-8 and TRBJ1-1, the full variable domain reads GAGVSQSPRYKVAKRGQDVALRCDPISGHVSLFWYQQALGQGPEFLTYFQNEAQLDKSGLPSDRFFAERPEGSVSTLKIQRTQQEDSAVYLCASRLEGNTEAFFGQGTRLTVV.

This clone was seen just once. V usage is TRBV5-1 and J usage is TRBJ1-1; weak D call: TRBD1 (6 bases). Germline CDR1 and CDR2: SGHRS and YFSETQ. The CDR3 is 19 residues long. The V and J ends lost 4 bases and 3 bases respectively, with 28 bases between them. The CDR3 region has the DNA TGCGCCAGCAGCCGGGGTCAGACAGGCCTAGGAGGGTATGACACTGAAGCTTTCTTT. Protein: CASSRGQTGLGGYDTEAFF.